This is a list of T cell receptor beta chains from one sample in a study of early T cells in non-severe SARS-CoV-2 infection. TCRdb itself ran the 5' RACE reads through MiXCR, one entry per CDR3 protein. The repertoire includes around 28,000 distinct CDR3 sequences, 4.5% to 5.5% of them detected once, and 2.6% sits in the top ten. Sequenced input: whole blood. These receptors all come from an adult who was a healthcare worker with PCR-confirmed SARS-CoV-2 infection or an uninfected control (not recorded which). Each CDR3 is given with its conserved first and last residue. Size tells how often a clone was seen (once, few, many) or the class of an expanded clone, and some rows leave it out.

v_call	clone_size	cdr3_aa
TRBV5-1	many	CASSFGGRRANEKLFF
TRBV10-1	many	CASSDLDNEQFF
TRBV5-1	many	CASSFKQGRQDTQYF
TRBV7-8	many	CASSFVTGEQYF
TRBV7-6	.	CASSPKGGELFF
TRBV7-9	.	CASSLAGGLPEQFF
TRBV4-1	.	CASSQDSPEQFF
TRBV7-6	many	CASSLDGGYTEAFF
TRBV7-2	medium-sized	CASSGSPAGQYF
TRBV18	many	CASSPTAKGGNTGELFF
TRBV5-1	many	CASSLDGGDQPQHF
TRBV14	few	CASSQDRGATEGKAFF
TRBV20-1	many	CSAPGVGGYEQYF
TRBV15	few	CATSITGALEQYF
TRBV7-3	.	CASSPETGVGNQPQHF
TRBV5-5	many	CASSLGQRYGYTF
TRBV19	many	CASSIVGFASGNTIYF
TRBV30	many	CAWSPVGNTIYF
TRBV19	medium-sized	CASSIVGSNQPQHF
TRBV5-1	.	CASSPGLAGTVDTQYF
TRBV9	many	CASTRTPSSYEQYF
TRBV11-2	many	CASSMTSGSQETQYF
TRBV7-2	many	CASSLGVWGNEQFF
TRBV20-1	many	CSARATGGAYNSPLHF
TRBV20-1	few	CSAFLGRSYEQYF
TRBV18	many	CASSPQAGDQPQHF
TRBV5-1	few	CASSLGGVDEQYF
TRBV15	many	CATSREINSNQPQHF
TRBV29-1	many	CSVEDWTPTGELGYTF
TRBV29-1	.	CSVDGTFAGERYF
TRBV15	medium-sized	CATSRRGARETQYF
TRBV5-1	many	CASSLTSLQSGGYTF
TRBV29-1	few	CSVEEQVDNEQFF
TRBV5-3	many	CARRSGTANQPQHF
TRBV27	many	CASRLGQTTEQYF
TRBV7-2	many	CASSLAYVGELFF
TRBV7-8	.	CASSSLPSTDTQYF
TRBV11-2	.	CASSLSGTSYNEQFF
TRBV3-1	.	CASSQQGTETQYF
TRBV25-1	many	CASSETGAYNSPLHF
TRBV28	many	CASSQVDRDDSPLHF
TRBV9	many	CASSAGYRGLNTGELFF
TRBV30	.	CACVLQGARETQYF
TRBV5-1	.	CASRSGLEEPQHF
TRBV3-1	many	CASSQGGGGGTEAFF
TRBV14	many	CASSQESGSVTQYF
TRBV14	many	CASSRRTGKNTEAFF
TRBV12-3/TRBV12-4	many	CASSPTGFKYGYTF
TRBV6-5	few	CASSQGLAAYNEQFF
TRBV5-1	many	CASSLAGRGSSEQYF
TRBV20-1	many	CSVRQGYTEAFF
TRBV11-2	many	CASSIAITGSGYTF
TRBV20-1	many	CSAPGGPRGNTEAFF